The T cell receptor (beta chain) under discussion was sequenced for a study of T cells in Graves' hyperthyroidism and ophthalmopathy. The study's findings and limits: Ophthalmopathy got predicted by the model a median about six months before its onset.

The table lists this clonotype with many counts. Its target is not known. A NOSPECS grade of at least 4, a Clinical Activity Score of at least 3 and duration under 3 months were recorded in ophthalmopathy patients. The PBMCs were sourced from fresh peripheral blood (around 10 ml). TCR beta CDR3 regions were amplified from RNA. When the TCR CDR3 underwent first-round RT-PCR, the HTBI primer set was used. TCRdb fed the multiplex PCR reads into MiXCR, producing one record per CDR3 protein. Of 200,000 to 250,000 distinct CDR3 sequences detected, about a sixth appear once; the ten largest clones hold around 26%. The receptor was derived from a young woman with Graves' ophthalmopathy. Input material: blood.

The CDR3 is CASSPWEGGNEQFF. In DNA, the CDR3 is TGTGCCAGCAGCCCCTGGGAAGGGGGTAATGAGCAGTTCTTC. V and J are TRBV7-8 and TRBJ2-1; maybe TRBD1 (6 bases). The germline CDR1 and CDR2 sequences are SGHVS and FQNEAQ. With 5 bases removed from V and 7 bases from J, the gap between germline ends came to 15 bases. The CDR3 runs 14 residues.